The 3 T cell receptor beta chains below all came from one sample that was sequenced in a study of shared clonotypes between healthy human individuals. The data were produced by immunoSEQ multiplex PCR, yet TCRdb's version contains in-frame clones alone and is incomplete. The data hold some 380,000 clones, with just over 95% observed a single time. Sequencing was done on a sample of memory CD8+ T cells sorted from blood. The subset denotes: CD45RO+ cells pooled with CCR7-negative TemRA cells. These receptor sequences come from a man aged 25-45 years in good health.

The chain has TRBV14 and TRBJ2-7; a weak D match, TRBD1 (5 bases). Deletions cut 1 base from V and 3 bases from J, with 10 bases between. The germline V gene encodes CDR1 SGHDN and CDR2 FVKESK. The CDR3 sequence is 14 residues long. The CDR3 nucleotides are TGTGCCAGCAGCCAAGTGGGGCAGTTCTACGAGCAGTACTTC. Its translation is CASSQVGQFYEQYF.

V is TRBV5-1 and J is TRBJ2-3; 9 nucleotides line up with TRBD2. Trimming cost V 0 bases and J 6 bases; bases outside gene matches: 2. The germline V gene has CDR1 SGHRS and CDR2 YFSETQ. CDR3 length: 14 amino acids. The CDR3 DNA reads as TGCGCCAGCAGCTTGGTTCTAGCGGGGGATACGCAGTATTTT. Amino acid sequence: CASSLVLAGDTQYF.

The chain has TRBV29-1 and TRBJ2-3; tentatively, D is TRBD2 (5 bases). V lost 2 bases to trimming and J lost 6 bases, with 9 bases between them. The CDR3 is 12 residues long. The germline V gene has CDR1 SQVTM and CDR2 ANQGSEA. DNA for the CDR3: TGCAGCGTTGAACAGCCGGGGGATACGCAGTATTTT. As protein: CSVEQPGDTQYF.